The entry below describes one T cell receptor beta chain. The data belong to a study of blood T cell repertoires in COVID-19. Study-level information: The United States, Italy and Spain provided the acute and convalescent COVID-19 samples. T cells, B-cell-depleted T cells, or PBMCs supplied cDNA or gDNA.

In the study's own analysis: The authors estimated nucleated cell counts from reference gene primer amplification. This table comes from immunoSEQ multiplex PCR, and its TCRdb copy is limited to in-frame clones, with some not included. V and J calls and clone size are given by that table; D and trimming were obtained from the DNA. The sample lists roughly 100,000 clones, roughly 92% seen once, with 1.5% to 2% in the top ten. The CDR3 sequence is 12 residues long. V dropped 7 bases and J dropped 4 bases, with 10 bases sitting between them. Germline lookup yields CDR1 SQVTM and CDR2 ANQGSEA. Sequenced material: peripheral blood. The source is a woman in her forties or fifties with COVID-19, enrolled during active disease. The chain uses TRBV29-1 and TRBJ1-4; no firm D call. CDR3 amino acids: CSGSTDNEKLFF. The DNA of the CDR3 is TGCAGCGGCTCCACAGATAATGAAAAACTGTTTTTT.